What follows is one T cell receptor (beta chain) and its context. Profiling relied on immunoSEQ multiplex PCR, and the TCRdb table lists in-frame clones only, not all of them. Among fewer than 40,000 clones listed, 70% to 90% were seen once. The source of the sample is a study of sequential checkpoint blockade in melanoma. The CDR3 contains 19 residues. The V gene's germline CDR1 is SQVTM and CDR2 ANQGSEA. After removal of 1 base from V and 5 bases from J, the junction contained 19 bases not matched to a gene. Treatment: randomized to nivolumab then ipilimumab (arm A) or the reverse (arm B). PBMC sorting kept live CD3+CD8+ cells without CD19 or CD56.

The clonotype originates from a human donor with melanoma. The material sequenced was CD8+ T cells sorted from blood (inferred from file names), taken from a patient given nivolumab and ipilimumab in sequence. The gene calls are TRBV29-1 and TRBJ1-2; TRBD1 aligns across 10 bases. This CDR3 reads CSVEGFGGDRGFSGYGYTF. In nucleotides, the CDR3 is TGCAGCGTTGAAGGATTCGGGGGGGACAGGGGTTTTTCTGGGTATGGCTACACCTTC.